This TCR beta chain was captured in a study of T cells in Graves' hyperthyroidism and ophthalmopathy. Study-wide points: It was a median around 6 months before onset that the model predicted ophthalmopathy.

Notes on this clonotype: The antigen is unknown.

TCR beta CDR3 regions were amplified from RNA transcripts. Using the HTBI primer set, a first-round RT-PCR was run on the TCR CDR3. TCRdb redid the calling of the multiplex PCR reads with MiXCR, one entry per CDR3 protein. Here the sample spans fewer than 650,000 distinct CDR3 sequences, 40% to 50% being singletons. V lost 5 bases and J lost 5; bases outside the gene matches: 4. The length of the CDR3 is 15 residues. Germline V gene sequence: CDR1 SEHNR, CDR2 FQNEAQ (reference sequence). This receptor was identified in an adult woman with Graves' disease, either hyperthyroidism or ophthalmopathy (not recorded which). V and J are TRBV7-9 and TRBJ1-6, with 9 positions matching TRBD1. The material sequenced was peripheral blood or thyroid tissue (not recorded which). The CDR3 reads CASSTGGADNSPLHF. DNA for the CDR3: TGTGCCAGCAGCACAGGGGGCGCAGATAATTCACCCCTCCACTTT.